Ten or more counts support the clone carrying this T cell receptor beta chain. Its matching antigen is unknown. This record comes from a study of T cells in Graves' hyperthyroidism and ophthalmopathy. The overall study: The blood sample was taken at first diagnosis, before treatment began.

Study-level points and caveats: Ophthalmopathy onset followed model prediction by a median approximately seven months.

CDR3 length equals 14 residues. Trimming shortened V by 5 bases and J by 4 bases, and 14 bases separated the two germline ends. Germline V lookup: CDR1 SGHTA, CDR2 FQGNSA. Regions amplified from RNA transcripts were the TCR beta CDR3 regions. RT-PCR in the first round (using the HTBI primer set) targeted the TCR CDR3. One entry per CDR3 protein, called by TCRdb with MiXCR from the multiplex PCR reads. The table includes 200,000 to 250,000 distinct CDR3 sequences, about 25% detected once. The cohort's ophthalmopathy patients, a group with duration under 3 months, had a Clinical Activity Score of at least 3 and a NOSPECS grade of at least 4.

Sequencing was done on a sample of blood. The clonotype comes from a woman in her 40s with Graves' ophthalmopathy. This chain uses TRBV7-2 with TRBJ2-5; TRBD2 might be the D (6 bases). CDR3 nucleotides: TGTGCCAGCAGCACAGTGGCGGGGCGAGAGACCCAGTACTTC. Protein: CASSTVAGRETQYF.